This is a list of T cell receptor beta chains from one sample in a study of T cells in localized non-small cell lung cancer. The assay was immunoSEQ multiplex PCR, and TCRdb's table has in-frame clones only and misses some. The data hold 20,000 to 25,000 clones, with less than 95% observed a single time. Sequenced here: peripheral blood, sampled before any cancer treatment. The receptor set was obtained from a woman aged 40-70 years with stage I lung adenocarcinoma. CDR3s include the opening cysteine and the closing phenylalanine or tryptophan. The D gene is left open where the match is weak. Where a row states a size, it is once, few, many or the class of an expanded clone; other rows omit it.

TRBV9	TRBJ2-1	-	TRBD2	CASAPGGNSYNEQFF	TGTGCCAGCGCTCCGGGGGGGAACTCCTACAATGAGCAGTTCTTC
TRBV15	TRBJ1-5	once	-	CATSMGGNQPQHF	TGTGCCACCAGCATGGGGGGGAATCAGCCCCAGCATTTT
TRBV7-9	TRBJ1-6	-	TRBD1	CASTNRDRGSPLHF	TGTGCCAGCACCAACCGGGACAGGGGATCACCCCTCCACTTT
TRBV5-1	TRBJ1-2	-	-	CASSPVGSGYGYTF	TGCGCCAGCAGCCCGGTCGGGTCTGGCTATGGCTACACCTTC
TRBV4-1	TRBJ2-3	-	TRBD1	CASSQAGTASTDTQYF	TGCGCCAGCAGCCAGGCCGGGACAGCTAGCACAGATACGCAGTATTTT
TRBV19	TRBJ1-1	-	-	CASSTGRGANTEAFF	TGTGCCAGTAGCACCGGGCGGGGGGCGAACACTGAAGCTTTCTTT
TRBV6-1	TRBJ2-6	-	-	CASTGGGSGANVLTF	TGTGCCAGCACTGGGGGAGGCTCTGGGGCCAACGTCCTGACTTTC
TRBV28	TRBJ1-5	-	TRBD1	CASKAPTGGGTQHF	TGTGCCAGCAAAGCCCCAACAGGGGGAGGGACCCAGCATTTT
TRBV28	TRBJ2-1	-	-	CASRDNENEQFF	TGTGCCAGCAGGGACAATGAGAATGAGCAGTTCTTC
TRBV20-1	TRBJ2-1	-	-	CSAGSNNEQFF	TGCAGTGCAGGGAGCAACAATGAGCAGTTCTTC
TRBV27	TRBJ2-7	-	-	CASSLPTSFEQYF	TGTGCCAGCAGTTTACCCACTAGCTTCGAGCAGTACTTC
TRBV11-2	TRBJ2-2	-	-	CASSSVIITGELFF	TGTGCCAGCAGCTCCGTTATTATCACCGGGGAGCTGTTTTTT
TRBV5-8	TRBJ1-4	-	-	CASSGGQGRAVGKLFF	TGTGCCAGCAGCGGCGGACAAGGGCGGGCGGTTGGAAAACTGTTTTTT
TRBV28	TRBJ2-5	-	TRBD1	CASSRPRDRETQYF	TGTGCCAGCAGTCGACCCCGGGACAGGGAGACCCAGTACTTC
TRBV28	TRBJ2-3	-	-	CASSFQRTASTDTQYF	TGTGCCAGCAGTTTCCAGCGTACGGCTAGCACAGATACGCAGTATTTT
TRBV27	TRBJ1-1	-	-	CASSLLQNTEAFF	TGTGCCAGCAGTTTATTGCAGAACACTGAAGCTTTCTTT
TRBV6-5	TRBJ2-7	-	-	CASSYLQGTYEQYF	TGTGCCAGCAGTTACTTGCAGGGTACCTACGAGCAGTACTTC
TRBV9	TRBJ2-3	-	-	CASSVRAGTQYF	TGTGCCAGCAGCGTAAGAGCGGGTACGCAGTATTTT
TRBV9	TRBJ2-5	-	TRBD2	CASSGVGAGFGETQYF	TGTGCCAGCAGCGGGGTTGGAGCGGGGTTCGGGGAGACCCAGTACTTC
TRBV4-1	TRBJ2-2	-	-	CASSPLLRNPGELFF	TGCGCCAGCAGCCCCCTCTTAAGGAATCCCGGGGAGCTGTTTTTT
TRBV6-6	TRBJ2-7	-	TRBD1	CASSNRDRGSEQYF	TGTGCCAGCAGCAACCGGGACAGAGGATCCGAGCAGTACTTC
TRBV28	TRBJ2-1	-	TRBD2	CASSLAGGPYNEQFF	TGTGCCAGCAGTTTAGCGGGAGGGCCCTACAATGAGCAGTTCTTC
TRBV5-1	TRBJ2-3	-	TRBD2	CASSLSRAGVGDTQYF	TGCGCCAGCAGCTTATCAAGAGCGGGAGTGGGAGATACGCAGTATTTT
TRBV11-3	TRBJ2-7	-	-	CASSYGADSYEQYF	TGTGCCAGCAGCTACGGGGCAGACTCCTACGAGCAGTACTTC
TRBV19	TRBJ1-1	once	-	CASSIDLLNTEAFF	TGTGCCAGTAGTATTGACCTTCTGAACACCGAAGCTTTCTTT